Below are 3 T cell receptor beta chains sequenced from a single sample in a study of shared clonotypes between healthy human individuals. CD45RO negativity and positive selection for CCR7 defined naive CD8 cells, a population that excluded terminally differentiated effector memory CD45RA+ cells. The data were produced by immunoSEQ multiplex PCR, yet TCRdb's version contains in-frame clones alone and is incomplete. The table records hundreds of thousands of clones, roughly 95% of them present only once. Sequenced material: naive CD8+ T cells sorted from blood. The receptors stem from a woman aged 25 to 45 in good health.

The J gene is TRBJ2-7, the V gene TRBV6-5, with a possible D match to TRBD1 (5 bases). Trimming removed 6 bases at V and 0 bases at J, with 12 bases between. Germline values: CDR1 MNHEY, CDR2 SVGAGI. This CDR3 comprises 14 residues. The chain's CDR3 is CASSPYRHSYEQYF. The CDR3 region has the DNA TGTGCCAGCAGCCCCTACAGGCACTCCTACGAGCAGTACTTC.

CDR3 DNA sequence: TGTGCCAGCACCGGGGAGAACACCGGGGAGCTGTTTTTT. Protein product: CASTGENTGELFF. The chain has TRBV2 and TRBJ2-2, with D maybe TRBD2 (5 bases). Germline loops: CDR1 SNHLY, CDR2 FYNNEI. Trimming took 7 bases from V and 1 from J, leaving 7 bases between them. This CDR3 is 13 amino acids long.

This clone was seen a handful of times. The rearrangement joins TRBV4-2 to TRBJ1-3; no clear D. CDR3 length equals 14 residues. Germline V gene lookup returns CDR1 LGHNA and CDR2 YNFKEQ. Trimming took off 0 bases at V and 0 bases at J, with 3 bases between the two ends. The CDR3 coding sequence is TGTGCCAGCAGCCAAGAATACTCTGGAAACACCATATATTTT. Amino acid sequence: CASSQEYSGNTIYF.